Following are 20 T cell receptor beta chains from one sample sequenced in a study of shared clonotypes between healthy human individuals. The assay was immunoSEQ multiplex PCR, and TCRdb's table has in-frame clones only and misses some. The sample shows fewer than 350,000 clones, around 87% of them seen only once. Sequencing was done on a sample of memory CD8+ T cells sorted from blood. Subset indicated: CD45RO+ cells pooled with CCR7-negative TemRA cells. All receptors derive from a man younger than 35 in good health.

A single count supports this clone. The V gene is TRBV5-4, the J gene TRBJ2-1, with D possibly being TRBD2 (6 bases). Trimming removed 4 bases from V and 3 bases from J, with 11 bases in between. CDR1 and CDR2 from the germline V gene are SGHNT and YYREEE (reference sequence). This CDR3 is built from 14 residues. CDR3 amino acids: CASSDYGGYNEQFF. The CDR3 coding sequence is TGTGCCAGCAGCGATTACGGGGGCTACAATGAGCAGTTCTTC.

The rearrangement links TRBV7-9 to TRBJ1-1, with 8 nucleotides matching TRBD1. The CDR3 has 16 amino acids. The J segment lost 0 bases and the V segment lost 4 bases, leaving 7 bases of the junction unmatched. Germline CDR1 is SEHNR and CDR2 is FQNEAQ (reference sequence). CDR3 bases: TGTGCCAGCAGCTGGGAGATCAGGGGGCTGAACACTGAAGCTTTCTTT. Encoded protein: CASSWEIRGLNTEAFF.

V is TRBV6-6 and J is TRBJ2-7; 7 nucleotides agree with TRBD1. The CDR3 loop spans 15 amino acids. In germline, CDR1 is MNHNY, CDR2 SVGAGI (reference sequence). V lost 6 bases and J lost 7; bases outside the gene matches: 15. The CDR3 loop reads CASSMAGGGLGEQYF. The CDR3 nucleotides are TGTGCCAGCAGCATGGCAGGGGGTGGTCTTGGGGAGCAGTACTTC.

The rearrangement joins TRBV30 to TRBJ2-2; the match to TRBD2 covers 13 bases. The CDR3 is 16 residues long. Per the germline V gene, CDR1 is GTSNPN and CDR2 is SVGIG (reference sequence). J was trimmed by 4 bases and V by 1 base; bases with no gene match: 3. The CDR3 region is CAWSEGLAGTTGELFF. The CDR3 DNA sequence: TGTGCCTGGAGTGAGGGACTAGCGGGGACCACCGGGGAGCTGTTTTTT.

The chain combines TRBV6-5 with TRBJ2-7; unclear D gene. Germline-derived CDR1 and CDR2 are MNHEY and SVGAGI. Trimming stripped 5 bases from V and 4 bases from J, with 6 bases between. The CDR3 runs to 11 residues. The chain's CDR3 is CASSDGYEQYF. CDR3 sequence (DNA): TGTGCCAGCAGTGATGGGTACGAGCAGTACTTC.

This chain connects TRBV6-6 to TRBJ2-7, with 8 bases fitting TRBD1. This CDR3 has 16 amino acids. V lost 4 bases, J lost 0 bases, and 8 bases stayed unmatched. The germline V gene has CDR1 MNHNY and CDR2 SVGAGI (reference sequence). The CDR3 DNA follows: TGTGCCAGCAGTTGCGGACCCGGGACAGGCTCCTACGAGCAGTACTTC. As protein: CASSCGPGTGSYEQYF.

The chain combines TRBV4-3 with TRBJ1-1; the D gene is possibly TRBD1 (6 bases). Germline lookup yields CDR1 LGHNA and CDR2 YSLEER. The CDR3 is 16 amino acids. The germline V and J ends were trimmed by 4 bases and 1 base, with 16 bases remaining between them. CDR3 loop: CASSRLTGQPNTEAFF. For the CDR3, the DNA is TGCGCCAGCAGCCGCCTCACCGGACAGCCGAACACTGAAGCTTTCTTT.

This chain uses TRBV4-1 with TRBJ2-7; possible D gene TRBD1, 5 bases. Per the germline V gene, CDR1 is MGHRA and CDR2 is YSYEKL. The CDR3 consists of 15 residues. The ends were cut back, 0 bases at V and 2 bases at J, with 11 bases in the middle. The CDR3 loop reads CASSQDPGSTYEQYF. CDR3 nucleotide sequence: TGCGCCAGCAGCCAAGACCCAGGGTCGACCTACGAGCAGTACTTC.

This rearrangement joins TRBV5-1 to TRBJ2-1; D uncertain. The CDR3 totals 12 residues. Trimming pared 0 bases from V and 8 bases from J, leaving 6 bases between. CDR1 is SGHRS and CDR2 is YFSETQ in the germline V gene. The DNA for the CDR3 is TGCGCCAGCAGCTTGGCCGGCCATGAGCAGTTCTTC. It translates to CASSLAGHEQFF.

This clone was recorded once. V gene TRBV10-3 combines with J gene TRBJ1-3; 8 bases agree with TRBD1. This CDR3 contains 16 residues. Losses at the gene ends were 5 bases for V and 0 bases for J; bases not matched to a gene: 6. Germline V lookup: CDR1 ENHRY, CDR2 SYGVKD. The CDR3, as DNA: TGTGCCATCAGTAGGGGGACAGGACACTCTGGAAACACCATATATTTT. Translating gives CAISRGTGHSGNTIYF.

V usage is TRBV4-3 and J usage is TRBJ2-5; 8 positions agree with TRBD1. The CDR3 has 15 amino acids. V shed 0 bases and J 3 bases; nucleotides not matched to a gene: 3. Germline CDR1 and CDR2: LGHNA and YSLEER. The CDR3 DNA follows: TGCGCCAGCAGCCAAGACCGGGACAGGAAAGAGACCCAGTACTTC. Its protein product is CASSQDRDRKETQYF.

J is TRBJ1-2 and V is TRBV25-1; D gene ambiguous. Germline V gene sequence: CDR1 MGHDK, CDR2 SYGVNS. The CDR3 runs 13 residues. V gave up 8 bases and J gave up 6 bases, with 16 bases separating them. The CDR3 reads CASADWKIHGYTF. The CDR3 DNA reads TGTGCCAGCGCGGATTGGAAAATCCATGGCTACACCTTC.

The CDR3 nucleotides are TGTGCCAGCAGTTCTGATCGGGGGGCCTACAATGAGCAGTTCTTC. Translated, it gives CASSSDRGAYNEQFF. The V gene is TRBV6-1, the J gene TRBJ2-1, with TRBD2 matching 7 bases. CDR1 is MNHNS, CDR2 SASEGT, per germline. Trimming at V came to 5 bases and at J to 2 bases, leaving 6 bases not matched to a gene. The CDR3 covers 15 residues.

The chain couples TRBV7-9 to TRBJ1-3, with no clear D. This CDR3 region has 15 residues. Germline V lookup: CDR1 SEHNR, CDR2 FQNEAQ (reference sequence). Between the trimmed V and J ends, which lost 2 bases and 0 bases, there was a span of 8 bases. Written as DNA, the CDR3 is TGTGCCAGCAGCTTATCGGTCCGCTCTGGAAACACCATATATTTT. This sequence encodes CASSLSVRSGNTIYF.

The rearrangement uses TRBV2 and TRBJ2-7, with D possibly matching TRBD1 (8 bases). Germline values: CDR1 SNHLY, CDR2 FYNNEI. The CDR3 has 13 residues. V was pared by 8 bases and J by 4 bases, with 15 bases between. The CDR3 DNA reads as TGTGCCAGCTTACAGGGGGGGGCTTACGAGCAGTACTTC. As protein: CASLQGGAYEQYF.

This chain connects TRBV9 to TRBJ1-1; D gene uncertain. CDR1 is SGDLS and CDR2 is YYNGEE in the germline V gene. Trimming stripped 0 bases from V and 2 bases from J, with 8 bases between. The CDR3 covers 14 residues. The CDR3 spells CASSVEAGNTEAFF. The DNA for the CDR3 is TGTGCCAGCAGCGTAGAGGCCGGTAACACTGAAGCTTTCTTT.

The chain links TRBV9 to TRBJ2-5, with 14 nucleotides matching TRBD2. The junction had 3 bases not matched to a gene; V was cut back by 3 bases and J by 5 bases. Looked up from germline, CDR1 is SGDLS and CDR2 is YYNGEE. The CDR3 is made up of 15 amino acids. The CDR3 protein is CASSAGLAGVETQYF. For the CDR3, the DNA is TGTGCCAGCAGCGCGGGACTAGCGGGGGTCGAGACCCAGTACTTC.

The chain employs TRBV7-9 and TRBJ1-2, with 9 bases that match TRBD1. The length of the CDR3 is 19 residues. The V and J ends lost 6 bases and 1 base, in that order; junction bases with no gene match: 18. The germline gives CDR1 SEHNR, CDR2 FQNEAQ (reference sequence). For the CDR3, the DNA is TGTGCCAGCAGACCCGTTAGGGGGACAGGGCACGATTATAACTATGGCTACACCTTC. Translated: CASRPVRGTGHDYNYGYTF.

This chain uses TRBV5-4 with TRBJ2-1; 13 positions match TRBD2. This CDR3 has 16 residues. Unmatched junction bases numbered 9, after V lost 5 bases and J lost 7 bases. In germline, CDR1 is SGHNT, CDR2 YYREEE (reference sequence). CDR3 coding DNA: TGTGCCAGCAGTTTACTAGCGGGGGGGCTCCTGAATGAGCAGTTCTTC. Amino acids: CASSLLAGGLLNEQFF.

This chain connects TRBV6-5 to TRBJ2-7; the D is unclear. The CDR3 has 13 residues. Trimming cost V 9 bases and J 0 bases, with 12 bases left between them. Germline lookup yields CDR1 MNHEY and CDR2 SVGAGI. The CDR3 sequence is CASALGSSYEQYF. The CDR3 DNA reads TGTGCCAGTGCTCTTGGCAGCTCCTACGAGCAGTACTTC.